The entry that follows covers one T cell receptor beta chain sequence. What it recognizes is unknown. The data were taken from a study of stem cell transplantation in POMP-related autoinflammatory disease. Study-wide context: Impaired MHC class I-dependent CD8+ differentiation was hypothesized from defective thymoproteasomes. Notes on the study in general: Unique TRB V-J gene pairings were limited in number in patients with PRAID. In patients with PRAID, every analyzed T-cell subset tended to show lower diversity and higher clonality.

The data were produced by immunoSEQ multiplex PCR, yet TCRdb's version contains in-frame clones alone and is incomplete. The data hold 25,000 to 30,000 clones, with approximately 78% observed a single time. PRAID featured immunodeficiency plus autoinflammation. The germline V gene encodes CDR1 SGHVS and CDR2 FNYEAQ. The CDR3 has 16 residues. V lost 3 bases, J lost 0 bases, and 4 bases stayed unmatched. The TCR originated in a human donor with POMP-related autoinflammation and immune dysregulation (PRAID). The starting material was CD4+ T cells from PBMCs, obtained before stem cell transplantation. The chain is built from TRBV7-6 and TRBJ2-3, with 9 bases identical to TRBD2. CDR3 residues: CASSFVSGGSTDTQYF. The CDR3 region has the DNA TGTGCCAGCAGCTTTGTTAGCGGGGGAAGCACAGATACGCAGTATTTT.